This TCR beta chain derives from a study of blood T cell repertoires in COVID-19. The wider study: Italy, Spain and the United States were the sources of the convalescent and acute COVID-19 samples. Sources were T cells, B-cell-depleted T cells, or PBMCs; the material itself was cDNA or gDNA.

Original processing methods: Amplification of reference gene primers provided the estimated nucleated cell counts. Using immunoSEQ multiplex PCR, the repertoire was profiled, and TCRdb retains in-frame clones only, with some absent. The D gene and trimming were derived from the DNA, and the V and J assignments and clone size from that table. Here the sample spans approximately 130,000 clones, roughly four fifths being singletons. This CDR3 region has 15 residues. Trimming shortened V by 0 bases and J by 4 bases, and 13 bases separated the two germline ends. Germline V lookup: CDR1 LGHNA, CDR2 YNFKEQ.

The TCR was taken from a human donor in a cohort sampled during active COVID-19. V is TRBV4-2 and J is TRBJ2-7, with D possibly TRBD2 on 7 matching bases. Sequences were obtained from peripheral blood. In DNA form, the CDR3 reads TGTGCCAGCAGCCAAGATAACGCGGGGGCGTACGAGCAGTACTTC. Translated: CASSQDNAGAYEQYF.